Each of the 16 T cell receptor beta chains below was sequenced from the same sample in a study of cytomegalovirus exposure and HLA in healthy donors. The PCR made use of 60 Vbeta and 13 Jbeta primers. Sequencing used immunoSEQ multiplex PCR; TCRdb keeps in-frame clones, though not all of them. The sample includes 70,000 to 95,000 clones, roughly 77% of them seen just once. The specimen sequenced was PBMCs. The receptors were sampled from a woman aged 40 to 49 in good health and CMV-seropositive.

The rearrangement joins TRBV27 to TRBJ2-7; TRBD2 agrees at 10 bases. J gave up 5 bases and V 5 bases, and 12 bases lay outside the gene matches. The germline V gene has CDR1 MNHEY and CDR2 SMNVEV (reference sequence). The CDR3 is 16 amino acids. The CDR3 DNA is TGTGCCAGCAGTCCAACCTCTTCTAGCGGGAGTGACGAGCAGTACTTC. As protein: CASSPTSSSGSDEQYF.

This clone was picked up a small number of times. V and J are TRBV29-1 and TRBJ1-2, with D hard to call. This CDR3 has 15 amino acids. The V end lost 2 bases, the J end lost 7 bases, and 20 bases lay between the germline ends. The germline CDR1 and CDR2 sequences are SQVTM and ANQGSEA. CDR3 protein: CSVESRTSHLFGYTF. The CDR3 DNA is TGCAGCGTTGAATCGAGGACTTCCCATCTCTTTGGCTACACCTTC.

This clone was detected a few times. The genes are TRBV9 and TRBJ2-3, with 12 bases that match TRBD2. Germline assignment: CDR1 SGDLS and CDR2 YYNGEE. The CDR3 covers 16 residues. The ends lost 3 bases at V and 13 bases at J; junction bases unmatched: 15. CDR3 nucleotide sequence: TGTGCCAGCAGCGAGACTCCTAGCGGGGGGGGCGAAAGCAAGTATTTT. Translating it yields CASSETPSGGGESKYF.

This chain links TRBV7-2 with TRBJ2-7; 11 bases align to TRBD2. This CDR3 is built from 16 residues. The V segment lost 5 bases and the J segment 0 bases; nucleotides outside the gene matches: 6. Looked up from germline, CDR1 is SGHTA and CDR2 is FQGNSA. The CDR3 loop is CASSRTGTSGSYEQYF. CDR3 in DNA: TGTGCCAGCAGCAGAACCGGGACTAGCGGCTCCTACGAGCAGTACTTC.

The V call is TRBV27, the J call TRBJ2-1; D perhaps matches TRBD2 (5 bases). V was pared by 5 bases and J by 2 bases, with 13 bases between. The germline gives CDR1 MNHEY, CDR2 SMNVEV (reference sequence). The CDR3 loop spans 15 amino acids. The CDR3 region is CASSPDRGPYNEQFF. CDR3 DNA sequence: TGTGCCAGCAGTCCCGACCGAGGGCCCTACAATGAGCAGTTCTTC.

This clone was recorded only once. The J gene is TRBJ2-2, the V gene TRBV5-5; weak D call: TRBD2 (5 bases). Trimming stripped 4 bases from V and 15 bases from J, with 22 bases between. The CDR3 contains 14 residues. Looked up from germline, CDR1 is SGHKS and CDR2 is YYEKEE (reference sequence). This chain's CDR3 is CASSPRAIEGKLFF. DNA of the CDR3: TGTGCCAGCAGCCCAAGGGCCATTGAGGGAAAGTTGTTTTTT.

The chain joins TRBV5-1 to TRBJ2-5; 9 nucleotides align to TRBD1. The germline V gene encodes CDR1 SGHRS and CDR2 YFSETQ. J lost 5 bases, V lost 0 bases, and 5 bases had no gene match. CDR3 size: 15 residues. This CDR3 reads CASSLAGTGRETQYF. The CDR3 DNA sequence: TGCGCCAGCAGCTTGGCAGGGACAGGGAGGGAGACCCAGTACTTC.

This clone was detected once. CDR3 coding DNA: TGTGCCAGCAATCTTTTCGGGGATCGATATCAGCAGTACTTC. Its protein is CASNLFGDRYQQYF. The chain joins TRBV5-6 to TRBJ2-7; a weak D match, TRBD2 (5 bases). Deletions cut 6 bases from V and 8 bases from J, with 21 bases between. CDR3 length: 14 amino acids. Germline CDR1 reads SGHDT; CDR2 reads YYEEEE. The variable domain in full, with the rest retrieved from reference TRBV5-6 and TRBJ2-7, is DAGVTQSPTHLIKTRGQQVTLRCSPKSGHDTVSWYQQALGQGPQFIFQYYEEEERQRGNFPDRFSGHQFPNYSSELNVNALLLGDSALYLCASNLFGDRYQQYFGPGTRLTVT.

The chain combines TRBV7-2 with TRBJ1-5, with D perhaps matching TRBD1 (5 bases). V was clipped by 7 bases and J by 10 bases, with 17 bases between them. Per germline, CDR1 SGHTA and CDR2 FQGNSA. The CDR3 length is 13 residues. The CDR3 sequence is CASTRDGGSPQHF. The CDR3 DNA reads TGTGCCAGCACCCGGGACGGGGGGTCACCCCAGCATTTT.

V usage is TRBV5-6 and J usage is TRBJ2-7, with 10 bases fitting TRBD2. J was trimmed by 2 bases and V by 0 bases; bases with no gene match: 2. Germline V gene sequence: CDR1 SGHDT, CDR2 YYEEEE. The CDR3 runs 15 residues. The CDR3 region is CASSLVSGGAYEQYF. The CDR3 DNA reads TGTGCCAGCAGCTTGGTGAGCGGGGGGGCCTACGAGCAGTACTTC.

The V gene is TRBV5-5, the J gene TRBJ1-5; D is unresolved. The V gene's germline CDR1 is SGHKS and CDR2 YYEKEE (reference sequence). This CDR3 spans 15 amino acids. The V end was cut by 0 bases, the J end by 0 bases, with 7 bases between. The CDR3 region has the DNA TGTGCCAGCAGCTTGGGGAGCCATAGCAATCAGCCCCAGCATTTT. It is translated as CASSLGSHSNQPQHF.

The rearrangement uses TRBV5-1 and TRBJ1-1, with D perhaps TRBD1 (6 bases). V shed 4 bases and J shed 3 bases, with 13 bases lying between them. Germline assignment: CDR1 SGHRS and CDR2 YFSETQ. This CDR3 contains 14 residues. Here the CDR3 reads CASSIGGAYTEAFF. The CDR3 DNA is TGCGCCAGCAGCATTGGGGGCGCCTACACTGAAGCTTTCTTT. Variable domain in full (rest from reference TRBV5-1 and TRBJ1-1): KAGVTQTPRYLIKTRGQQVTLSCSPISGHRSVSWYQQTPGQGLQFLFEYFSETQRNKGNFPGRFSGRQFSNSRSEMNVSTLELGDSALYLCASSIGGAYTEAFFGQGTRLTVV.

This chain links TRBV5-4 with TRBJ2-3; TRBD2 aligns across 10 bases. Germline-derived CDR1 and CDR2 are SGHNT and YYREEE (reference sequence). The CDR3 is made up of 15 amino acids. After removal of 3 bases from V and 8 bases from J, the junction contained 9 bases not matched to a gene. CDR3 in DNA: TGTGCCAGCAGCTCTAGCGGGAGTTCTGTCGGTACGCAGTATTTT. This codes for CASSSSGSSVGTQYF.

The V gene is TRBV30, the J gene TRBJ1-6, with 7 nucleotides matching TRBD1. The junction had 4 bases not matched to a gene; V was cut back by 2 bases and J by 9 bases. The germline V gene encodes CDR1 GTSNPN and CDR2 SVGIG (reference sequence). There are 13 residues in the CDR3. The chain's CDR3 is CAWSTGESSPLHF. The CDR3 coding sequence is TGTGCCTGGAGTACAGGGGAAAGTTCACCCCTCCACTTT.

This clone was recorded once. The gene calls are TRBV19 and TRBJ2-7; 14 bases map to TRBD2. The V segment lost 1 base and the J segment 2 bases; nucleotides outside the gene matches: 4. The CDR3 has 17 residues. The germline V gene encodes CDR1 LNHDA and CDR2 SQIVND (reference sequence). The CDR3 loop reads CASSIVGLAGVTYEQYF. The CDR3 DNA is TGTGCCAGTAGTATAGTGGGACTAGCGGGAGTAACCTACGAGCAGTACTTC.

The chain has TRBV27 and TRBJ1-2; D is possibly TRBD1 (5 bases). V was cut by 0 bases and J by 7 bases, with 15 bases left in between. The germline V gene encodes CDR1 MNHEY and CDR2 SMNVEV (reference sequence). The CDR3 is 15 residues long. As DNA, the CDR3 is TGTGCCAGCAGTTTATCGTCAGGGTTTGTACGTGGCTACACCTTC. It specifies CASSLSSGFVRGYTF.